The present entry profiles one TCR beta chain with its context. The antigen remains undetermined. This sample stems from a study of graft-versus-host responses after intestinal transplantation. About the study: Each recipient received anti-thymocyte globulin induction, then tacrolimus and steroids for three to four years. Study results and caveats: Declines in HvG clones occurring early post-transplant were associated with peak circulating GvH clone levels. Present in recipient marrow, GvH clones included some that appeared first in ileum or blood.

CDR1 SGDLS and CDR2 YYNGEE come from the germline V gene. The CDR3 is 14 amino acids. V lost 2 bases and J lost 5; bases outside the gene matches: 2. Using immunoSEQ multiplex PCR, the repertoire was profiled, and TCRdb retains in-frame clones only, with some absent. Of 90,000 to 100,000 clones detected, more than 75% appear once; the ten largest clones hold under 1.5%. Sequences were derived from PBMCs, sampled 255 days after intestinal transplant. The TCR was taken from a human patient who received an intestinal transplant, so some T cells may come from the graft donor. The V and J genes are TRBV9 and TRBJ2-1; 9 bases line up with TRBD1. The CDR3 DNA sequence: TGTGCCAGCAGCGTGGACAGGGGTCACAATGAGCAGTTCTTC. It is translated as CASSVDRGHNEQFF.